This T cell receptor (beta chain) is drawn from a study of STAT5B mutations in CD4+ large granular lymphocyte leukemia. Study findings and constraints: 25% of private leukemic clonotypes occurred rarely in other patients' non-leukemic repertoires.

Germline V lookup: CDR1 MDHEN, CDR2 SYDVKM. The CDR3 loop spans 17 amino acids. Trimming pared 6 bases from V and 2 bases from J, leaving 20 bases between. The repertoire was sequenced with immunoSEQ multiplex PCR; TCRdb's copy has only in-frame clones and lacks some. The table shows roughly 34,000 clones, with about four fifths occurring only once. Concerning this clone: Its cognate antigen is unknown.

The chain carries TRBV28 and TRBJ2-1, with D perhaps TRBD1 (6 bases). The specimen was CD4+ T cells from blood buffy coats. The TCR originated in a human donor in good health. The CDR3 nucleotides read TGTGCCAGCAGGGGGTGGGGGCAGGGCCAACCCTACAATGAGCAGTTCTTC. Its protein product is CASRGWGQGQPYNEQFF.